The clone carrying this T cell receptor beta chain occurred once. The antigen is undetermined. Some clones are missing from TCRdb's copy, which holds only in-frame ones; the method was immunoSEQ multiplex PCR. The data show approximately 300,000 clones, with around four fifths seen just once and approximately 2.1% held by the top ten. This CDR3 is 15 amino acids long. Germline loops: CDR1 LNHDA, CDR2 SQIVND (reference sequence). With 5 bases removed from V and 9 bases from J, the gap between germline ends came to 23 bases. The record originates from a study of Ad26.COV2.S vaccination and SARS-CoV-2 variants. The treatment denotes: 15 to 20 received Ad26.COV2.S at low or high dose, single or two shots; 5 received placebo; per-sample allocation not given. Samples came from day 63 after the first vaccine or placebo injection. General study points: Substantial post-vaccination breadth of spike-specific CD8+ and CD4+ T cell responses was reported.

This sequence originates from a person between 18 and 59 years old who received the Ad26.COV2.S COVID-19 vaccine or a placebo. The V gene is TRBV19, the J gene TRBJ2-7, with D possibly TRBD1 on 6 matching bases. Source: peripheral blood, taken in a trial of Ad26.COV2.S vaccine versus placebo. The CDR3 protein is CASSYGLPGDGGQYF. As DNA, the CDR3 is TGTGCCAGTAGTTATGGCCTGCCAGGGGATGGTGGGCAGTACTTC.